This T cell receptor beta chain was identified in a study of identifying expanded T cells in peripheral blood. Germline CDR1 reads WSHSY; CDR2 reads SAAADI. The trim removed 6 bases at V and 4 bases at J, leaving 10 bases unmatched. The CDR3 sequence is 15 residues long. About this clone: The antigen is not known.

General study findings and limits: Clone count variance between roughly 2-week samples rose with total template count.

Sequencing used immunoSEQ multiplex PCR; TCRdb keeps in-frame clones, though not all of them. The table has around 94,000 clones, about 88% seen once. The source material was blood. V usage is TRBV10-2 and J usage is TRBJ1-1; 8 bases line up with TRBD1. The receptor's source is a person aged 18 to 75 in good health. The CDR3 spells CASSDRGRFGTEAFF. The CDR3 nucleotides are TGCGCCAGCAGCGACAGGGGAAGGTTTGGCACTGAAGCTTTCTTT.